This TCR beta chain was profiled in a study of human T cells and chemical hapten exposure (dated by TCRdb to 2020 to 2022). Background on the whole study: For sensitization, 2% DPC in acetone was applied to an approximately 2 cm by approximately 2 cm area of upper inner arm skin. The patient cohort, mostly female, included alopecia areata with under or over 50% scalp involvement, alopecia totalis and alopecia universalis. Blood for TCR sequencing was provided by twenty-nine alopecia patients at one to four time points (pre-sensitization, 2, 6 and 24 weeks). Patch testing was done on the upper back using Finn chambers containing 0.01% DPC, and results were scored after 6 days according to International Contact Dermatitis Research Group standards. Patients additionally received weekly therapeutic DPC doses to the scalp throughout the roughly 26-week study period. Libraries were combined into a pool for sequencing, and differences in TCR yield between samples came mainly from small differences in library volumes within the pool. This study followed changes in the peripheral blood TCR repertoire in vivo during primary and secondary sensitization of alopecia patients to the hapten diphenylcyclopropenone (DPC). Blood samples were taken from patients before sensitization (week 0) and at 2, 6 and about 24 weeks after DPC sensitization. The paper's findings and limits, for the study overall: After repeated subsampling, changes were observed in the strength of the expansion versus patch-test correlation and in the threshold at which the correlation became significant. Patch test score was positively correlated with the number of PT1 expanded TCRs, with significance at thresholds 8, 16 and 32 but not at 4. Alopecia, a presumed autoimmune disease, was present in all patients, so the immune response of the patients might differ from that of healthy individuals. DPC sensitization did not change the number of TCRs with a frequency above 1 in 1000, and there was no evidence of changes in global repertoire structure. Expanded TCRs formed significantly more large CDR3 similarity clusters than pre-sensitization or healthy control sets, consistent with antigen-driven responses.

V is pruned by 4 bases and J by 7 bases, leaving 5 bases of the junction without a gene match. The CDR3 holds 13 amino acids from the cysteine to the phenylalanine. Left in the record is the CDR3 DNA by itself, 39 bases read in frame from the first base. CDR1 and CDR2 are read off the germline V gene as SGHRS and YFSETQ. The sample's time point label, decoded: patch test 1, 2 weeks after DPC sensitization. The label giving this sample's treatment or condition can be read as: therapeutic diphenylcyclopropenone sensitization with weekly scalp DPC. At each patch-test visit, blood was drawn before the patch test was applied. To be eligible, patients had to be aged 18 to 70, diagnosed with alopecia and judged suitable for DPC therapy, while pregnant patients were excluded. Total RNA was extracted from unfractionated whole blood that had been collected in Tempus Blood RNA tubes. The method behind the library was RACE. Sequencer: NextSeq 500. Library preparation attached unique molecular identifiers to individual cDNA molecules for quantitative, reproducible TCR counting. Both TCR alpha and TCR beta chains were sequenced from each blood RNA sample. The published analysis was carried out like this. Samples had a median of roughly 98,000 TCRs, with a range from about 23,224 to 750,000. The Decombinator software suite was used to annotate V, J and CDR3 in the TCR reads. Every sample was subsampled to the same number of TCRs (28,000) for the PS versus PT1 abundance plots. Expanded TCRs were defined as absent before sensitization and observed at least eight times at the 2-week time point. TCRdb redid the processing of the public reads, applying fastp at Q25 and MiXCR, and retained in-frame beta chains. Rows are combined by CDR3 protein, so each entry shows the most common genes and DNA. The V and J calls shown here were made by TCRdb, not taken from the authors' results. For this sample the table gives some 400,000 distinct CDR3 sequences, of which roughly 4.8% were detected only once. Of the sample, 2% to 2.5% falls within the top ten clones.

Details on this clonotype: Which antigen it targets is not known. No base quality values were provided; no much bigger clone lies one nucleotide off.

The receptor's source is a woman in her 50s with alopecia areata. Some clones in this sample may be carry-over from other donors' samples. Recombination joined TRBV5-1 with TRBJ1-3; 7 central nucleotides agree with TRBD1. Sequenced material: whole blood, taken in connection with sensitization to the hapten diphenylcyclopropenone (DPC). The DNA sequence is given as TGCGCCAGCAGCCCTGACAGGGCGAACACCATATATTTT. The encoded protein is CASSPDRANTIYF.